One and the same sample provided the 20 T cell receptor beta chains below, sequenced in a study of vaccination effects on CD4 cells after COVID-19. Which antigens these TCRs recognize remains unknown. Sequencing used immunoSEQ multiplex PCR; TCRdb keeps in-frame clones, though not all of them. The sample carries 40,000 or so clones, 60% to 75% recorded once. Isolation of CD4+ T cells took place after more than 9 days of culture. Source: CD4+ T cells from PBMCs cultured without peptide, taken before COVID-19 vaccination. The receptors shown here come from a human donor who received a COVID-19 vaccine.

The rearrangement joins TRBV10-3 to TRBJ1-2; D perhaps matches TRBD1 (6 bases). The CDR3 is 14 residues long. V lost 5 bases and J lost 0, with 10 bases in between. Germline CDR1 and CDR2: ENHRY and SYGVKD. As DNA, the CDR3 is TGTGCCATCAGTAAGGACAGCACTAACTATGGCTACACCTTC. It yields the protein CAISKDSTNYGYTF.

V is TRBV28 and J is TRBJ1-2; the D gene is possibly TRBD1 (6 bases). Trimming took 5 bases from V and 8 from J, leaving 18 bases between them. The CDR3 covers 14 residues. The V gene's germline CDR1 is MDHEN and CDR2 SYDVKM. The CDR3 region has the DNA TGTGCCAGCAGTCCCACAGGGATCTACGGGGGCTACACCTTC. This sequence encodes CASSPTGIYGGYTF.

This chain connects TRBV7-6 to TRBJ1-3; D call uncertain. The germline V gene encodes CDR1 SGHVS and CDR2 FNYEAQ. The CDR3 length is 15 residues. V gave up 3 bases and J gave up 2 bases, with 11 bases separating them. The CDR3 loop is CASSLRSLPGNTIYF. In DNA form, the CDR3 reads TGTGCCAGCAGCTTGCGATCACTCCCTGGAAACACCATATATTTT.

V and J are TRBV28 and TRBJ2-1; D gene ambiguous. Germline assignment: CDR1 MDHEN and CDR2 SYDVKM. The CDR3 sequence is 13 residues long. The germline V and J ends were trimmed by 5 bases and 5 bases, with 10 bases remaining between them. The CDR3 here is CASSPRTHNEQFF. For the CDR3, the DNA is TGTGCCAGCAGTCCACGAACCCACAATGAGCAGTTCTTC.

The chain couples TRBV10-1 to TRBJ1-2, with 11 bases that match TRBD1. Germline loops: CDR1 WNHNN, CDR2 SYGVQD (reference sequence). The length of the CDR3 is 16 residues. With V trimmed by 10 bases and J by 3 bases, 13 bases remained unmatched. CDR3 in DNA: TGCGCCACCTACGGACAGGGGGCGCGGTCGGACTATGGCTACACCTTC. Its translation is CATYGQGARSDYGYTF.

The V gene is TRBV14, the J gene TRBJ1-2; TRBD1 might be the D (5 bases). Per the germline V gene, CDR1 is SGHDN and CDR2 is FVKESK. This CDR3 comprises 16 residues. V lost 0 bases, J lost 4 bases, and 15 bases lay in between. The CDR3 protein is CASSQEGVYGGYGYTF. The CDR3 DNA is TGTGCCAGCAGCCAAGAGGGGGTCTATGGAGGCTATGGCTACACCTTC.

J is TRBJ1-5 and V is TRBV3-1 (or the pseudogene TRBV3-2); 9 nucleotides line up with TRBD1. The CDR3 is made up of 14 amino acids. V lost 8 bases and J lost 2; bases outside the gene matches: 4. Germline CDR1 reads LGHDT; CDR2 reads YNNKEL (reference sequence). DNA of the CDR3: TGTGCCAGCGGGACAGGGTCGGGCAATCAGCCCCAGCATTTT. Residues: CASGTGSGNQPQHF.

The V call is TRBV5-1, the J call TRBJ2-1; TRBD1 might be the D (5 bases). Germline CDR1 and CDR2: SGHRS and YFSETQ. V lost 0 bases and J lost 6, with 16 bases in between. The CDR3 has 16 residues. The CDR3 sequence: CASSLGSGQGSNEQFF. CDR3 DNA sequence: TGCGCCAGCAGCTTGGGGTCAGGGCAGGGAAGCAATGAGCAGTTCTTC.

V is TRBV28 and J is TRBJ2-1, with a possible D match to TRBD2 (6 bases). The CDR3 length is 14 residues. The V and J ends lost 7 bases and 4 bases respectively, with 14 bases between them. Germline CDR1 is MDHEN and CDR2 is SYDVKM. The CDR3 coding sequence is TGTGCCAGCAACCTGAGGCGGGGTTACAATGAGCAGTTCTTC. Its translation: CASNLRRGYNEQFF.

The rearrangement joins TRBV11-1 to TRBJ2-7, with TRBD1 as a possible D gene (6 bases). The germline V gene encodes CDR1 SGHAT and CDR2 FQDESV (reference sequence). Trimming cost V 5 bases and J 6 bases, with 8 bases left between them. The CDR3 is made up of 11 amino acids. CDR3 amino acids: CASSHRVEQYF. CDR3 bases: TGTGCCAGCAGCCACAGGGTCGAGCAGTACTTC.

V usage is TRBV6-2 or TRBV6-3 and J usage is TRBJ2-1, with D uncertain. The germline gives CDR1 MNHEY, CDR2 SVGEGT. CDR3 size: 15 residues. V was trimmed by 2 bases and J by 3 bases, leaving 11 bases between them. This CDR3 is CASSYRDRYYNEQFF. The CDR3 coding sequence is TGTGCCAGCAGTTACAGAGATCGGTACTACAATGAGCAGTTCTTC.

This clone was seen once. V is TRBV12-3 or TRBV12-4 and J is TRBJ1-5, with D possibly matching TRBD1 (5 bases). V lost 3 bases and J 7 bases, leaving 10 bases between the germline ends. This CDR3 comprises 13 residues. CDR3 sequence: CASSFGTGQPQHF. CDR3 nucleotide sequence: TGTGCCAGCAGTTTTGGGACGGGACAGCCCCAGCATTTT.

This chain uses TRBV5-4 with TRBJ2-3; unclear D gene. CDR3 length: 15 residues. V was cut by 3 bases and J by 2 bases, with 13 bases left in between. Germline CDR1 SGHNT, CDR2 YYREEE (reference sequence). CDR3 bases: TGTGCCAGCAGCTCCGAGAAGGCATTCACAGATACGCAGTATTTT. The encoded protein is CASSSEKAFTDTQYF.

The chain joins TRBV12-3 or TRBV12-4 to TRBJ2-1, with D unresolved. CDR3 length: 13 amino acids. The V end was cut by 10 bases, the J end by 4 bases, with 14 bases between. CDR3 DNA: TGTGCCATTTCGCCTGACTTATACAATGAGCAGTTCTTC. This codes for CAISPDLYNEQFF.

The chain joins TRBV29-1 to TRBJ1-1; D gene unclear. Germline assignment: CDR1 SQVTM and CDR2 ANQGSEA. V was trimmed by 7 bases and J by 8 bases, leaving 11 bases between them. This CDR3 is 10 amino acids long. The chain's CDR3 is CSATTVEAFF. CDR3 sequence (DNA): TGCAGCGCTACAACAGTGGAAGCTTTCTTT. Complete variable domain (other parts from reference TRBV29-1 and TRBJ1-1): SAVISQKPSRDICQRGTSLTIQCQVDSQVTMMFWYRQQPGQSLTLIATANQGSEATYESGFVIDKFPISRPNLTFSTLTVSNMSPEDSSIYLCSATTVEAFFGQGTRLTVV.

CDR3 region: CASSLGGYGYTF. The CDR3, as DNA: TGCGCCAGCAGCTTAGGGGGCTATGGCTACACCTTC. The rearrangement joins TRBV5-1 to TRBJ1-2, with D perhaps TRBD1 (6 bases). V dropped 2 bases and J dropped 4 bases, with 6 bases sitting between them. Per germline, CDR1 SGHRS and CDR2 YFSETQ. The CDR3 is 12 residues long.

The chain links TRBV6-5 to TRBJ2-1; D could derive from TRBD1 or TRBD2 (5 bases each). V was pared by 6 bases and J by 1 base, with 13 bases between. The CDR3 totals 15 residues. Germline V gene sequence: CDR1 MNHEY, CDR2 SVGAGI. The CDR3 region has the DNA TGTGCCAGCAGGCCGGGACGGATATCCTACAATGAGCAGTTCTTC. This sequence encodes CASRPGRISYNEQFF.

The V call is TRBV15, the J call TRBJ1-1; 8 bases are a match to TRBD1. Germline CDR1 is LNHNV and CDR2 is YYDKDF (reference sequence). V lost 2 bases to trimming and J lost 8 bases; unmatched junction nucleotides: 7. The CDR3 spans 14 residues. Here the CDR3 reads CATSRQVPGGEAFF. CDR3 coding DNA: TGTGCCACCAGCAGACAGGTCCCAGGGGGCGAAGCTTTCTTT.

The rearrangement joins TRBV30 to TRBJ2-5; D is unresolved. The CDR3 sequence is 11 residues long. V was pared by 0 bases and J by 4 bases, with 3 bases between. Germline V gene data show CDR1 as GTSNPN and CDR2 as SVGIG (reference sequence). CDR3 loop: CAWSVLETQYF. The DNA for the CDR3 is TGTGCCTGGAGTGTACTAGAGACCCAGTACTTC.

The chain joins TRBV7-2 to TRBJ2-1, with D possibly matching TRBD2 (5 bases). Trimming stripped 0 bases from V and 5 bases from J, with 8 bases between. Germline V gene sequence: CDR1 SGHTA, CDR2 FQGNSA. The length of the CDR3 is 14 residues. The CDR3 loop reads CASSLATRNNEQFF. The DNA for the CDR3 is TGTGCCAGCAGCTTAGCAACTAGGAACAATGAGCAGTTCTTC.